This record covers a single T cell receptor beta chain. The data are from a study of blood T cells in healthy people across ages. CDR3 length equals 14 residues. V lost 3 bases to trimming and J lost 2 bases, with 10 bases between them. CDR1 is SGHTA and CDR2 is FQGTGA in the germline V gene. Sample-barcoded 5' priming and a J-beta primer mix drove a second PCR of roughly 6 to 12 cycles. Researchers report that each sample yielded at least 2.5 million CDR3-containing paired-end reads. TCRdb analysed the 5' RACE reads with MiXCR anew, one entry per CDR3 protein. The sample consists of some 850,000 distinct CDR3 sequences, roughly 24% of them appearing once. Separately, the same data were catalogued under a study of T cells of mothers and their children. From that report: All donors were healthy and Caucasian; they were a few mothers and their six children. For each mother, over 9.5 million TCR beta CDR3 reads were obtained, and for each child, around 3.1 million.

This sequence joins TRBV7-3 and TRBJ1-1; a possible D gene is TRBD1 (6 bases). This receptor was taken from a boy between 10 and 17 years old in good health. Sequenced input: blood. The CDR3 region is CASSFTGTNTEAFF. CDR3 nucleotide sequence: TGTGCCAGCAGCTTTACAGGGACTAACACTGAAGCTTTCTTT. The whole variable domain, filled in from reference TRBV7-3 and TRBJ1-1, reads GAGVSQTPSNKVTEKGKYVELRCDPISGHTALYWYRQSLGQGPEFLIYFQGTGAADDSGLPNDRFFAVRPEGSVSTLKIQRTERGDSAVYLCASSFTGTNTEAFFGQGTRLTVV.